Here is one TCR beta chain with its context. This clonotype has more than one count but fewer than ten. Its antigen target is currently unknown. No qualities accompany the bases; no much larger clone lies one base away. Library prep was done by PCR. TCRdb lists the instrument as Illumina HiSeq 2500. To reduce PCR and sequencing biases, unique molecular identifiers were incorporated into the TCR beta cDNA libraries. Every 1 to 10 million input T cells yielded roughly 500,000 cDNA molecules, meaning each molecule approximated one T cell. Patient libraries were prepared and sequenced with the same protocol used for the earlier healthy control dataset. Samples belonging to the same batch were prepared together, multiplexed and sequenced on a shared HiSeq lane. The study's own analysis went as follows. Raw barcoded reads were processed with MIGEC, discarding single-read molecular identifier groups before consensus assembly and CDR3 extraction. VDJtools was used for post-analysis of the clonotype tables, with diversity normalized by down-sampling every dataset to the smallest sample size. In repertoire overlap clustering, CDR3 amino acid sequences, but not nucleotide sequences, were matched to correct batch-related cross-sample contamination. The public reads were run again by TCRdb, first through fastp at Q25 and then through MiXCR, and only productive beta chains were kept. For every CDR3 protein sequence, its rows merge into one entry that carries the most common genes and DNA. The V and J calls shown here were made by TCRdb, not taken from the authors' results. For this sample the table gives 450,000 to 650,000 distinct CDR3 sequences, of which 40% to 50% were detected only once. The ten largest make up under 2% of the sample.

This sample was included in a study of post-analysis software for immune sequencing data (dated by TCRdb to between 2014 and 2017). Regarding the study in general: Relapsing-remitting, secondary progressive and progressive-relapsing multiple sclerosis were recorded as disease courses, and subtype annotation was lacking for some patients. The multiple sclerosis patient repertoires were compared with 11 previously published healthy control repertoires from donors aged roughly 6 to 25 years. A subset of samples was prepared in parallel using single-end sample barcoding, then pooled and co-amplified after Illumina adapter ligation.

To demonstrate the VDJtools post-analysis software, TCR beta repertoires were profiled from the peripheral blood of 13 young patients with multiple sclerosis. Multiple sclerosis patients were children and adolescents aged about 6 to 17 years. CDR3 length: 17 amino acids, cysteine to phenylalanine. Just the 51-base CDR3 DNA is kept, in frame starting at base 1. After removal of 3 bases from V and 1 base from J, the junction retains 6 bases not matched to a gene. CDR1 and CDR2 are read off the germline V gene as SGHDT and YYEEEE. Overall study outcomes, separate from this receptor: Significantly lower normalized Chao1 diversity was found in multiple sclerosis patients than in controls, suggesting substantial peripheral T-cell clonal expansion. The multiple sclerosis patient group was slightly younger than the control group. Patients showed significantly higher frequencies than controls for roughly five TRBV segments, among them TRBV5-6, TRBV5-1 and TRBV20-1. Direct clustering with F measure revealed strong co-clustering of samples prepared in the same batch, which led to a batch-effect correction.

The V gene is TRBV5-6 and the J gene is TRBJ1-6; 8 bases in between match TRBD1. Sequenced material: blood. This TCR was recovered from a girl between 10 and 17 years old with multiple sclerosis. Here is the DNA: TGTGCCAGCAGCTGGTGGACAGGGAGGTCCTATAATTCACCCCTCCACTTT. This gives the protein CASSWWTGRSYNSPLHF.